This T cell receptor beta chain was sequenced in a study of beta chain features in type 1 diabetes. Regarding the study as a whole: Moderate yet significant TCRB CDR3 shortening was seen in Type 1 diabetes patients in all four CD4+ subsets.

V shed 0 bases, J shed 4 bases, and the junction held 7 bases outside the gene matches. CDR3 length: 16 residues. CDR1 is SGDLS and CDR2 is YYNGEE in the germline V gene. The entirety of the isolated RNA underwent reverse transcription, so expressed TCRB transcripts were sequenced. Sequencing used immunoSEQ multiplex PCR; TCRdb keeps in-frame clones, though not all of them. The sample includes 95,000 to 150,000 clones, 16% of them seen just once. On this clone: Antigen specificity is unknown.

The J gene is TRBJ2-1, the V gene TRBV9; 7 nucleotides align to TRBD2. The origin of this receptor is a man younger than 40 with type 1 diabetes. Sequencing was done on a sample of central memory CD4+ T cells from blood. DNA for the CDR3: TGTGCCAGCAGCGTAGCGGCGGGGGTAGGTTACAATGAGCAGTTCTTC. It specifies CASSVAAGVGYNEQFF.